The 21 T cell receptor beta chains given below trace back to one sample, sequenced in a study of blood T cells in healthy people across ages. PCR was performed a second time for about 7 to 12 cycles using a sample-barcoded 5' primer and a J-beta primer mix. MiXCR was run by TCRdb on the 5' RACE reads, yielding one entry per CDR3 protein. The table records approximately 810,000 distinct CDR3 sequences, about 28% of them present only once. Input material: blood. Receptors were obtained from a woman older than 75 in good health.

On this clonotype: Sequence at one end of the junction differs from germline and may be a read error. The chain has TRBV12-3 or TRBV12-4 and TRBJ2-3, with 7 bases identical to TRBD2. The CDR3 is made up of 15 amino acids. Here the CDR3 DNA reads TGTGCCAGCAGTTCTAGCGGAGGTTTAACAGATGCGCAGTATTTT. It translates to CASSSSGGLTDAQYF.

V gene TRBV18 combines with J gene TRBJ1-5, with D maybe TRBD1 (6 bases). CDR3 length equals 15 residues. Germline loops: CDR1 KGHSH, CDR2 LQKENI. The germline V and J ends were trimmed by 2 bases and 6 bases, with 14 bases remaining between them. The CDR3 sequence: CASSPVGGPGQPQHF. DNA of the CDR3: TGTGCCAGCTCACCAGTTGGGGGCCCGGGTCAGCCCCAGCATTTT.

Worth noting for this clonotype: This may come from a read error, since a much larger clone is one base off. The chain has TRBV20-1 and TRBJ2-1; 7 nucleotides match TRBD1. This CDR3 is built from 12 residues. Germline V gives CDR1 DFQATT, CDR2 SNEGSKA (reference sequence). Losses at the gene ends were 3 bases for V and 10 bases for J; bases not matched to a gene: 6. The CDR3 sequence is CSARSTGNEQFF. CDR3 DNA: TGCAGTGCTAGGTCGACAGGGAACGAGCAGTTCTTC.

The chain uses TRBV6-1 and TRBJ1-2; D unresolved. The CDR3 is made up of 16 amino acids. Per germline, CDR1 MNHNS and CDR2 SASEGT. Trimming cost V 4 bases and J 0 bases, with 15 bases left between them. The CDR3 region is CASSGTARSSNYGYTF. The DNA for the CDR3 is TGTGCCAGCAGTGGGACGGCCAGATCTTCTAACTATGGCTACACCTTC.

The J gene is TRBJ1-2, the V gene TRBV20-1; 7 bases line up with TRBD1. There are 12 residues in the CDR3. V lost 6 bases to trimming and J lost 6 bases; unmatched junction nucleotides: 7. Germline V lookup: CDR1 DFQATT, CDR2 SNEGSKA (reference sequence). The chain's CDR3 is CSATRGLNGYTF. CDR3 DNA: TGCAGTGCGACGAGGGGGCTGAATGGCTACACCTTC.

Comments on this clonotype: The CDR3 ends on some other residue instead of the conserved phenylalanine or tryptophan, so this is likely a read error. The chain couples TRBV6-1 to TRBJ1-5; D is unclear. Trimming cost V 5 bases and J 1 base, with 6 bases left between them. Germline CDR1 reads MNHNS; CDR2 reads SASEGT. The CDR3 length is 13 residues. CDR3 nucleotides: TGTGCCAGCAGTTTTATAAGCAATCAGCCCCAGCATGTT. Protein: CASSFISNQPQHV.

V gene TRBV30 combines with J gene TRBJ2-1, with 9 bases that match TRBD1. With the DNA end fitting TRBJ2-7 better, the J assignment may be wrong. Germline V gene lookup returns CDR1 GTSNPN and CDR2 SVGIG (reference sequence). This CDR3 is built from 14 residues. In DNA form, the CDR3 reads TGTGCCTGGAGTGTGGGACAGGGCTACAATGAGCAGTACTTC. Translating gives CAWSVGQGYNEQYF.

The rearrangement joins TRBV6-6 to TRBJ2-7; either TRBD1 or TRBD2 may fit D (5 bases each). Germline assignment: CDR1 MNHNY and CDR2 SVGAGI (reference sequence). The germline V and J ends were trimmed by 2 bases and 3 bases, with 14 bases remaining between them. The CDR3 runs to 15 residues. CDR3 DNA: TGTGCCAGCAGTTACGGGGCAGTACGGGGCTACGAGCAGTACTTC. Translation: CASSYGAVRGYEQYF.

In its sample, this clonotype was seen many times. This chain uses TRBV3-1 with TRBJ2-5, with 9 bases identical to TRBD1. This CDR3 contains 14 residues. With 6 bases clipped from V and 4 bases from J, the junction kept 6 bases outside the gene matches. Germline CDR1 reads LGHDT; CDR2 reads YNNKEL (reference sequence). The CDR3 sequence is CASSPGTGSETQYF. The CDR3 coding sequence is TGTGCCAGCAGTCCCGGGACAGGGTCAGAGACCCAGTACTTC.

The CDR3 region has the DNA TGTGCCAGCAGCCTCCAATGGGGCGATCAGCCCCAGCATTTT. Translating it yields CASSLQWGDQPQHF. The chain carries TRBV6-2 or TRBV6-3 and TRBJ1-5; TRBD1 is a possible D gene (5 bases). The CDR3 contains 14 residues. V gave up 6 bases and J gave up 5 bases, with 14 bases separating them. Looked up from germline, CDR1 is MNHEY and CDR2 is SVGEGT.

This clonotype was seen repeatedly, ten times or more. A read error may be the cause here, since a much bigger clone is one base away. The V gene is TRBV6-2 or TRBV6-3, the J gene TRBJ2-6, with D possibly being TRBD1 (5 bases). Looked up from germline, CDR1 is MNHEY and CDR2 is SVGEGT. CDR3 length: 15 residues. CDR3: CASSRPGSGANVRTF. The CDR3 DNA reads TGTGCCAGCAGCAGACCAGGCTCTGGGGCCAACGTCCGGACTTTC.

There are a few counts of this clonotype. Given the absence of the conserved phenylalanine or tryptophan at the CDR3 end, a read error is likely. This chain links TRBV5-6 with TRBJ2-5; the match to TRBD1 covers 8 bases. CDR3 length: 16 residues. The V gene end was trimmed by 3 bases and the J gene end by 4 bases; junction bases not matched to a gene: 11. The germline gives CDR1 SGHDT, CDR2 YYEEEE. The CDR3 DNA reads as TGTGCCAGCAGCTGGAACAGGGGGGTCAGCTCAGAGACCCAGTACGTC. It translates to CASSWNRGVSSETQYV.

The CDR3 loop is CASSEWYGRESYEQYF. CDR3 DNA: TGTGCCAGCAGTGAATGGTACGGGAGGGAGTCCTACGAGCAGTACTTC. The chain uses TRBV2 and TRBJ2-4, with 8 bases fitting TRBD2. The end of the DNA fits TRBJ2-7 better, so the J call may be wrong. Germline V CDR1 and CDR2: SNHLY, FYNNEI. The length of the CDR3 is 16 residues.

The chain joins TRBV9 to TRBJ2-5; maybe TRBD2 (6 bases). The CDR3 consists of 14 residues. Germline CDR1 and CDR2: SGDLS and YYNGEE. V gave up 1 base and J gave up 4 bases, with 11 bases separating them. The CDR3 region has the DNA TGTGCCAGCAGCGTAACCCCGGGACTAGAGACCCAGTACTTC. Protein sequence: CASSVTPGLETQYF.

This clonotype has at least ten counts. This chain joins TRBV11-2 and TRBJ2-5; D is unclear. Per germline, CDR1 SGHAT and CDR2 FQNNGV. CDR3 length: 12 amino acids. The V end was cut by 9 bases, the J end by 2 bases, with 10 bases between. The CDR3 protein is CASGGQQETQYF. CDR3 bases: TGTGCCAGTGGCGGCCAGCAAGAGACCCAGTACTTC.

In its sample, this clonotype was seen a few times. This sequence joins TRBV10-3 and TRBJ2-3; 8 positions agree with TRBD2. Germline CDR1 ENHRY, CDR2 SYGVKD. The CDR3 runs to 15 residues. Germline trimming cut 4 bases from V and 1 base from J; bases unmatched to any gene: 4. The CDR3, as DNA: TGTGCCATCAGTGCCGGGGGGGCCGGCACAGATACGCAGTATTTT. Its protein product is CAISAGGAGTDTQYF.

The chain joins TRBV7-7 to TRBJ2-1; D might be TRBD1 (6 bases). V dropped 5 bases and J dropped 7 bases, with 21 bases sitting between them. This CDR3 comprises 16 residues. The germline CDR1 and CDR2 sequences are SSHAT and FNYEAQ (reference sequence). The CDR3 loop is CASSLGIRGASNEQFF. DNA for the CDR3: TGTGCCAGCAGCCTCGGGATCAGGGGCGCGAGTAATGAGCAGTTCTTC.

Remarks on this clonotype: The junction and the germline gene differ at one end; a read error may be behind it. Here the CDR3 reads CVSSLNRGNTGELFF. The DNA for the CDR3 is TGTGTCAGCAGCTTAAACCGGGGGAACACCGGGGAGCTGTTTTTT. V gene TRBV7-6 combines with J gene TRBJ2-2, with D possibly being TRBD2 (5 bases). Germline CDR1 is SGHVS and CDR2 is FNYEAQ. The length of the CDR3 is 15 residues.

With regard to this clonotype: The junction departs from germline at one end; a sequencing error may be responsible. The chain recombines TRBV5-1 with TRBJ2-2; 8 positions agree with TRBD1. The CDR3 totals 15 residues. Per germline, CDR1 SGHRS and CDR2 YFSETQ. This CDR3 is CASSKDRANIGELFF. The CDR3, as DNA: TGCGCCAGCAGCAAGGACAGGGCTAACATCGGGGAGCTGTTTTTT.

With regard to this clonotype: A much larger clone sits a single nucleotide away, making a read error possible. The chain employs TRBV28 and TRBJ2-1; a possible D gene is TRBD1 (5 bases). Germline assignment: CDR1 MDHEN and CDR2 SYDVKM. Trimming left V 5 bases short and J 4 bases short, with 24 bases between. The CDR3 loop spans 18 amino acids. In nucleotides, the CDR3 is TGTGCCAGCAGTCTCCTCGTTATTCGGAGACAGCAATACAATGAGCAGTTCTTC. Its translation is CASSLLVIRRQQYNEQFF.

This clonotype was counted ten times or more. This rearrangement joins TRBV9 to TRBJ2-1; 7 nucleotides align to TRBD2. The germline CDR1 and CDR2 sequences are SGDLS and YYNGEE. Germline trimming cut 7 bases from V and 7 bases from J; bases unmatched to any gene: 8. The CDR3 length is 13 residues. CDR3 in DNA: TGTGCCAGCGGAAACGGGGGGATGAATGAGCAGTTCTTC. Translating gives CASGNGGMNEQFF.